The entry below describes one T cell receptor (beta chain). As handled by the study authors: Nucleated cell counts were estimated from reference gene primer amplification. The assay was immunoSEQ multiplex PCR, and TCRdb's table has in-frame clones only and misses some. That table is the source of V, J and clone size, and D and trimming were worked out from the DNA. The repertoire holds over 250,000 clones, about 90% seen once, with 2% to 3% in the top ten. The germline V gene has CDR1 MGHDK and CDR2 SYGVNS. The CDR3 is made up of 13 amino acids. V shed 5 bases and J 4 bases; nucleotides not matched to a gene: 1. The sample comes from a study of blood T cell repertoires in COVID-19. Study as a whole: Donors in the United States, Italy and Spain gave samples during acute or convalescent COVID-19. The analysed material was cDNA or gDNA that came from T cells, B-cell-depleted T cells, or PBMCs.

Sequences were obtained from peripheral blood. The receptor was derived from a woman aged 45-65 years with acute or convalescent COVID-19. This chain joins TRBV25-1 and TRBJ2-7, with 11 bases aligning to TRBD2. The CDR3 region has the DNA TGTGCCAGCAGTACTAGCGGGAGTTACGAGCAGTACTTC. Its translation is CASSTSGSYEQYF.